This is a list of T cell receptor beta chains from one sample in a study of blood T cells in healthy people across ages. TCRdb reprocessed the 5' RACE reads via MiXCR and lists one record per CDR3 protein. Of hundreds of thousands of distinct CDR3 sequences listed, roughly half are singletons. The sequencing sample was made of blood. All receptors derive from an elderly woman in good health. Both conserved end residues are part of each CDR3. Each record gives: CDR3 protein, J gene, V gene.

CASSELLAHNYNEQFF,TRBJ2-1,TRBV6-1
CASSQVPASGGNNEQFF,TRBJ2-1,TRBV4-1
CASNETGHGYTF,TRBJ1-2,TRBV2
CASSHQRERSHSTDTQYF,TRBJ2-3,TRBV3-1
CASSVGPGELFF,TRBJ2-2,TRBV12-3/TRBV12-4
CASSQPAGRHGETQYF,TRBJ2-5,TRBV3-1
CASSPREGFEAFF,TRBJ1-1,TRBV11-1
CASSLWARGRGNEQFF,TRBJ2-1,TRBV28
CASSLWGQTNTEAFF,TRBJ1-1,TRBV7-8
CATSDPDRLAGGLSSYNEQFF,TRBJ2-1,TRBV24-1
CASSFRSTGTTNSGANVLTF,TRBJ2-6,TRBV27
CASSTGGQGAGAYNEQFF,TRBJ2-1,TRBV7-9
CASSPSTYGEQYF,TRBJ2-7,TRBV18
CASSQRGGGRGEQFF,TRBJ2-1,TRBV4-3
CASSLSPGTGGNQPQHF,TRBJ1-5,TRBV7-9
CASSLAIGLAGQTDTQYF,TRBJ2-3,TRBV7-9
CASSLRWGDGYTF,TRBJ1-2,TRBV7-2
CASSSRASGGAMTGNEQFF,TRBJ2-1,TRBV7-2
CASSPMGGTDTQYF,TRBJ2-3,TRBV11-3
CASSLGRNTEAFF,TRBJ1-1,TRBV7-9
CAISAGQGNPPLHF,TRBJ1-6,TRBV10-3
CSANPGRGRYNEQYF,NA,TRBV20-1
CASSLPGTGVPYEQYF,NA,TRBV7-6
CATSAGEVYAGELFF,TRBJ2-2,TRBV24-1
CAGSLGARYTEAFF,TRBJ1-1,TRBV27
CSVAKGPTTYEQYF,TRBJ2-7,TRBV29-1
CASTPQANYNEQFF,TRBJ2-1,TRBV12-3/TRBV12-4
CASSRIMETQYF,TRBJ2-5,TRBV7-2
CASSRAGVPYNEQFF,TRBJ2-1,TRBV19